What follows are 14 T cell receptor beta chains derived from one specimen sequenced in a study of OX40 agonist ivuxolimab in advanced cancers. Method: immunoSEQ multiplex PCR; TCRdb's copy keeps in-frame clones and lacks some. This sample has some 62,000 clones, with approximately 90% found just once. The sample was CD4+ or CD8+ T cells sorted from blood, taken in a trial of the OX40 agonist ivuxolimab. The receptors shown here come from an adult with an advanced solid tumor such as melanoma, head and neck, liver or kidney cancer.

The rearrangement joins TRBV27 to TRBJ2-3; TRBD2 matches 11 bases. The CDR3 loop spans 15 amino acids. V lost 7 bases and J lost 6; bases outside the gene matches: 9. Germline values: CDR1 MNHEY, CDR2 SMNVEV (reference sequence). CDR3 bases: TGTGCCAGCAATACCCACGGGACTAGCGGTGATACGCAGTATTTT. Encoded protein: CASNTHGTSGDTQYF.

V is TRBV4-3 and J is TRBJ2-5; TRBD1 or TRBD2 may be the D gene (6 bases each). Per germline, CDR1 LGHNA and CDR2 YSLEER. The length of the CDR3 is 15 residues. V lost 0 bases to trimming and J lost 5 bases, with 13 bases between them. The CDR3 here is CASSQDRGPRETQYF. In nucleotides, the CDR3 is TGCGCCAGCAGCCAAGATCGGGGGCCGCGGGAGACCCAGTACTTC.

The CDR3 sequence: CASSSGGDRGPYEQYF. CDR3 nucleotides: TGTGCCAGTAGCTCCGGGGGGGACCGTGGGCCCTACGAGCAGTACTTC. The rearrangement joins TRBV19 to TRBJ2-7; 8 bases line up with TRBD2. J lost 2 bases, V lost 6 bases, and 12 bases had no gene match. Germline V gene lookup returns CDR1 LNHDA and CDR2 SQIVND (reference sequence). The CDR3 extends over 16 amino acids.

The chain couples TRBV2 to TRBJ2-7; tentative D call: TRBD1 (6 bases). Germline CDR1 and CDR2: SNHLY and FYNNEI. The length of the CDR3 is 17 residues. Trimming left V 6 bases short and J 0 bases short, with 21 bases between. CDR3 DNA sequence: TGTGCCAGCAGAGCAAGCGCTACCGGGACACTCTCCTACGAGCAGTACTTC. It yields the protein CASRASATGTLSYEQYF.

The chain uses TRBV27 and TRBJ2-3; D is ambiguous. CDR1 MNHEY and CDR2 SMNVEV come from the germline V gene (reference sequence). The V gene lost 6 bases and the J gene lost 0 bases, with 13 bases spanning the gap. CDR3 size: 15 residues. In DNA, the CDR3 is TGTGCCAGCAGACCCTGGGCGGATAGCACAGATACGCAGTATTTT. Protein sequence: CASRPWADSTDTQYF.

The rearrangement links TRBV29-1 to TRBJ1-2; D possibly corresponds to TRBD1 (5 bases). The length of the CDR3 is 12 residues. The ends were cut back, 6 bases at V and 6 bases at J, with 14 bases in the middle. The germline V gene has CDR1 SQVTM and CDR2 ANQGSEA. The CDR3 here is CSVKWSGDGYTF. The CDR3 nucleotides read TGCAGCGTCAAGTGGTCGGGGGATGGCTACACCTTC.

The rearrangement links TRBV27 to TRBJ2-1, with D possibly being TRBD2 (6 bases). CDR3 length equals 16 residues. Trimming left V 3 bases short and J 6 bases short, with 18 bases between. Germline loops: CDR1 MNHEY, CDR2 SMNVEV (reference sequence). CDR3 region: CASSFLASERFNEQFF. The CDR3 DNA sequence: TGTGCCAGCAGTTTCCTAGCTAGCGAGCGGTTCAATGAGCAGTTCTTC.

V usage is TRBV6-6 and J usage is TRBJ2-1, with TRBD1 identical over 9 bases. This CDR3 contains 16 residues. Germline CDR1 and CDR2: MNHNY and SVGAGI (reference sequence). V gave up 2 bases and J gave up 5 bases; unmatched junction bases: 7. The CDR3 here is CASSYLGQGKDNEQFF. DNA for the CDR3: TGTGCCAGCAGTTACCTCGGACAGGGGAAAGACAATGAGCAGTTCTTC.

The rearrangement uses TRBV5-5 and TRBJ2-1; the D gene is possibly TRBD1 (6 bases). V was clipped by 5 bases and J by 5 bases, with 14 bases between them. Looked up from germline, CDR1 is SGHKS and CDR2 is YYEKEE (reference sequence). The CDR3 has 14 residues. The CDR3 loop reads CASRLQGIDNEQFF. CDR3 coding DNA: TGTGCCAGCAGGTTGCAGGGGATCGACAATGAGCAGTTCTTC.

This clone was recorded only once. The CDR3 sequence is CASSSPTLASYNEQFF. CDR3 coding DNA: TGTGCCAGCAGTTCCCCCACATTGGCCTCCTACAATGAGCAGTTCTTC. The chain carries TRBV28 and TRBJ2-1, with unresolved D. Trimming cost V 4 bases and J 0 bases, with 13 bases left between them. CDR3 length: 16 residues. Germline V gene sequence: CDR1 MDHEN, CDR2 SYDVKM.

The chain has TRBV5-1 and TRBJ2-1; D unclear. V was cut by 0 bases and J by 0 bases, with 13 bases left in between. The CDR3 is 17 residues long. Looked up from germline, CDR1 is SGHRS and CDR2 is YFSETQ. The CDR3 loop is CASSLGSLTSSYNEQFF. CDR3 DNA: TGCGCCAGCAGCTTGGGGAGCTTAACGAGCTCCTACAATGAGCAGTTCTTC.

The chain carries TRBV28 and TRBJ2-2, with 9 bases fitting TRBD2. V lost 7 bases to trimming and J lost 7 bases; unmatched junction nucleotides: 13. CDR1 MDHEN and CDR2 SYDVKM come from the germline V gene. CDR3 length: 16 amino acids. The DNA for the CDR3 is TGTGCCAGCACCCCCCGCGGGAGGGCACGTTACGGGGAGCTGTTTTTT. Translated, it gives CASTPRGRARYGELFF.

The chain couples TRBV7-9 to TRBJ2-5, with D possibly TRBD1 on 5 matching bases. The germline V gene has CDR1 SEHNR and CDR2 FQNEAQ (reference sequence). There are 15 residues in the CDR3. The V end lost 1 base, the J end lost 4 bases, and 13 bases lay between the germline ends. CDR3 region: CASSLVGASAETQYF. Written as DNA, the CDR3 is TGTGCCAGCAGCTTAGTAGGGGCTAGTGCAGAGACCCAGTACTTC.

This chain joins TRBV7-9 and TRBJ2-1, with D possibly TRBD1 on 6 matching bases. V dropped 6 bases and J dropped 6 bases, with 18 bases sitting between them. The germline V gene encodes CDR1 SEHNR and CDR2 FQNEAQ (reference sequence). The CDR3 is 15 amino acids. DNA of the CDR3: TGTGCCAGCAGTCCCGGGACACGAAGCGGCAATGAGCAGTTCTTC. Protein product: CASSPGTRSGNEQFF.